This T cell receptor beta chain was found in a study of cytomegalovirus exposure and HLA in healthy donors. Findings of the study overall: TCR beta chains associated with HLA were, in a later analysis, more clonally expanded than equally common others. In a later analysis, V- and J-gene trimming of beta chains associated with a DCLRE1C missense variant, replicated independently. In a later analysis, across HLA loci, associated TCR counts were highest for DRB1, lowest for HLA-C. Roughly uniform depth of sequencing across donors was assumed in presence/absence analyses.

The PCR used 60 Vbeta and 13 Jbeta primers. The repertoire was sequenced with immunoSEQ multiplex PCR; TCRdb's copy has only in-frame clones and lacks some. The sample holds some 150,000 clones, more than 60% seen once. The CDR3 runs 14 residues. Germline-derived CDR1 and CDR2 are SQVTM and ANQGSEA. Trimming left V 7 bases short and J 1 base short, with 16 bases between. On this clone itself: Its antigen is not known.

This receptor was taken from a female donor in good health and CMV-seronegative. J is TRBJ1-1 and V is TRBV29-1; maybe TRBD1 (6 bases). Sequences were obtained from PBMCs. The CDR3 is CSARSGASNTEAFF. Written as DNA, the CDR3 is TGCAGCGCCCGATCAGGGGCGTCGAACACTGAAGCTTTCTTT. The whole variable domain, remainder taken from reference TRBV29-1 and TRBJ1-1, is SAVISQKPSRDICQRGTSLTIQCQVDSQVTMMFWYRQQPGQSLTLIATANQGSEATYESGFVIDKFPISRPNLTFSTLTVSNMSPEDSSIYLCSARSGASNTEAFFGQGTRLTVV.